These 24 T cell receptor beta chains came from one sample sequenced in a study of human T cells and chemical hapten exposure. Time point indicated: pre-sensitization, week 0. The treatment was: therapeutic diphenylcyclopropenone sensitization with weekly scalp DPC. MiXCR, applied by TCRdb to the RACE reads, yields one record per CDR3 protein. The table records fewer than 65,000 distinct CDR3 sequences, around 9.4% of them present only once. Sequencing was performed on whole blood, taken in connection with sensitization to the hapten diphenylcyclopropenone (DPC). The receptors here all came from a woman in her thirties or forties with alopecia areata. Some clones in this sample may be carry-over from other donors' samples.

In this sample, this clonotype turned up a few times. The chain recombines TRBV7-3 with TRBJ2-1; 9 nucleotides match TRBD1. The germline gives CDR1 SGHTA, CDR2 FQGTGA. V shed 4 bases and J 5 bases; nucleotides not matched to a gene: 3. The CDR3 covers 14 residues. CDR3 residues: CASSSGQGHNEQFF. As DNA, the CDR3 is TGTGCCAGCAGCTCGGGACAGGGACACAATGAGCAGTTCTTC.

This clonotype was found a few times. The CDR3 bases are TGTGCCAGCAGTGAGGAGACAGGGTCGCTTCAGCCCCAGCATTTT. Its protein product is CASSEETGSLQPQHF. The genes are TRBV2 and TRBJ1-5; 7 bases are a match to TRBD1. This CDR3 spans 15 amino acids. Germline-derived CDR1 and CDR2 are SNHLY and FYNNEI. Trimming took 3 bases from V and 6 from J; bases not matched to a gene: 8.

The table lists this clonotype with a few counts. The chain employs TRBV4-3 and TRBJ1-4, with D possibly TRBD1 on 5 matching bases. There are 14 residues in the CDR3. CDR1 and CDR2 (germline): LGHNA, YSLEER. V was pared by 1 base and J by 7 bases, with 10 bases between. CDR3 loop: CASSQGGVGEKLFF. The CDR3 DNA follows: TGCGCCAGCAGCCAAGGGGGGGTTGGTGAAAAACTGTTTTTT.

This rearrangement joins TRBV28 to TRBJ2-2; 7 nucleotides line up with TRBD1. The CDR3 has 17 residues. V shed 4 bases and J 3 bases; nucleotides not matched to a gene: 11. Germline V gene data show CDR1 as MDHEN and CDR2 as SYDVKM. DNA for the CDR3: TGTGCCAGCAGTTCCTCGCAGGGGGATCTATACACCGGGGAGCTGTTTTTT. Its protein is CASSSSQGDLYTGELFF.

This clonotype was recorded at least ten times. V and J are TRBV20-1 and TRBJ2-1; TRBD1 or TRBD2 may be the D gene (5 bases each). Between the trimmed V and J ends, which lost 6 bases and 5 bases, there was a span of 20 bases. Germline values: CDR1 DFQATT, CDR2 SNEGSKA (reference sequence). The CDR3 spans 15 residues. CDR3 bases: TGCAGTGCGGGCGACCCCTCCGGGGCCAACAATGAGCAGTTCTTC. It is translated as CSAGDPSGANNEQFF.

The chain joins TRBV29-1 to TRBJ2-5; D gene unclear. The V and J ends lost 2 bases and 3 bases respectively, with 4 bases between them. Germline-derived CDR1 and CDR2 are SQVTM and ANQGSEA. The CDR3 is made up of 11 amino acids. The CDR3 loop reads CSVEREETQYF. The CDR3 DNA is TGCAGCGTTGAACGCGAAGAGACCCAGTACTTC.

This chain joins TRBV30 and TRBJ2-7, with D unclear. CDR3 length: 11 residues. Per germline, CDR1 GTSNPN and CDR2 SVGIG (reference sequence). CDR3 nucleotides: TGTGCGTCGGCATTCTCCTACGAGCAGTACTTC. It yields the protein CASAFSYEQYF.

This clonotype was seen ten or more times. At one end, the junction sequence differs from germline, possibly due to a read error. The V gene is TRBV5-4, the J gene TRBJ2-7, with 8 bases that match TRBD1. CDR1 is SGHNT, CDR2 YYREEE, per germline (reference sequence). The CDR3 contains 18 residues. The CDR3 is CASSSPGQEESRYGAVHF. The CDR3 coding sequence is TGTGCCAGCAGCTCACCGGGACAGGAGGAATCCCGCTACGGTGCAGTCCACTTC.

The chain joins TRBV12-3 or TRBV12-4 to TRBJ1-4; D ambiguous. Trimming pared 6 bases from V and 7 bases from J, leaving 12 bases between. This CDR3 has 13 residues. The CDR3 loop reads CASSPPGVEKLFF. The CDR3 nucleotides are TGTGCCAGCAGCCCCCCCGGGGTTGAAAAACTGTTTTTT.

This clonotype was recorded many times. The chain employs TRBV18 and TRBJ2-7; D unresolved. The V end was cut by 8 bases, the J end by 7 bases, with 12 bases between. Germline CDR1 KGHSH, CDR2 LQKENI. The CDR3 contains 11 residues. CDR3 amino acids: CASSLGREQYF. For the CDR3, the DNA is TGTGCCAGCAGCCTAGGTCGGGAGCAGTACTTC.

The gene calls are TRBV7-9 and TRBJ2-6; a possible D gene is TRBD2 (6 bases). The CDR3 totals 15 residues. With 4 bases removed from V and 2 bases from J, the gap between germline ends came to 9 bases. Germline V gene sequence: CDR1 SEHNR, CDR2 FQNEAQ (reference sequence). The CDR3 coding sequence is TGTGCCAGCAGCTCGCGGGGAGCTGGGGCCAACGTCCTGACTTTC. As protein: CASSSRGAGANVLTF. Supplemented by reference TRBV7-9 and TRBJ2-6, the full variable domain reads DTGVSQNPRHKITKRGQNVTFRCDPISEHNRLYWYRQTLGQGPEFLTYFQNEAQLEKSRLLSDRFSAERPKGSFSTLEIQRTEQGDSAMYLCASSSRGAGANVLTFGAGSRLTVL.

The chain combines TRBV28 with TRBJ1-1; D perhaps matches TRBD1 (6 bases). The CDR3 covers 12 residues. Trimming shortened V by 8 bases and J by 6 bases, and 13 bases separated the two germline ends. Germline values: CDR1 MDHEN, CDR2 SYDVKM. DNA for the CDR3: TGTGCCAGCGGCGGCAGGGGCTCTGAAGCTTTCTTT. This gives the protein CASGGRGSEAFF.

This clonotype occurred a few times. The J gene is TRBJ1-1, the V gene TRBV2, with 7 bases lining up with TRBD1. The CDR3 is 16 residues long. Trimming at V came to 4 bases and at J to 0 bases, leaving 8 bases not matched to a gene. Germline CDR1 is SNHLY and CDR2 is FYNNEI. The CDR3 coding sequence is TGTGCCAGCAGTGGGTGGACAGGTCCCATGAACACTGAAGCTTTCTTT. As protein: CASSGWTGPMNTEAFF. Drawing the rest from reference TRBV2 and TRBJ1-1, the complete variable domain is EPEVTQTPSHQVTQMGQEVILRCVPISNHLYFYWYRQILGQKVEFLVSFYNNEISEKSEIFDDQFSVERPDGSNFTLKIRSTKLEDSAMYFCASSGWTGPMNTEAFFGQGTRLTVV.

There are a few counts of this clonotype. V gene TRBV6-5 combines with J gene TRBJ1-2, with D possibly being TRBD1 (5 bases). V was cut by 2 bases and J by 2 bases, with 6 bases left in between. Germline values: CDR1 MNHEY, CDR2 SVGAGI. CDR3 size: 13 residues. CDR3 coding DNA: TGTGCCAGCAGTTACGGGGGGAACTATGGCTACACCTTC. Translating gives CASSYGGNYGYTF.

This clonotype has at least ten counts. The chain joins TRBV12-3 or TRBV12-4 to TRBJ2-3; maybe TRBD2 (7 bases). V lost 7 bases, J lost 1 base, and 21 bases lay in between. The CDR3 is 17 amino acids. The CDR3 DNA follows: TGTGCCAGCAATCTCCCTCGCGGGGGCTACGGCACAGATACGCAGTATTTT. Residues: CASNLPRGGYGTDTQYF.

At least ten counts were recorded for this clonotype. The chain links TRBV7-9 to TRBJ1-5, with 7 bases lining up with TRBD1. The CDR3 has 15 residues. Trimming removed 5 bases from V and 3 bases from J; junction bases left unmatched: 7. The germline CDR1 and CDR2 sequences are SEHNR and FQNEAQ (reference sequence). In DNA form, the CDR3 reads TGTGCCAGCAGCGTGGGACAGAGCTACAATCAGCCCCAGCATTTT. This sequence encodes CASSVGQSYNQPQHF.

This clonotype was seen at least ten times. This chain joins TRBV20-1 and TRBJ2-3; 8 bases are shared with TRBD2. Germline loops: CDR1 DFQATT, CDR2 SNEGSKA (reference sequence). Trimming removed 3 bases from V and 1 base from J; junction bases left unmatched: 0. The CDR3 extends over 13 amino acids. This CDR3 is CSARTSGTDTQYF. The CDR3 DNA sequence: TGCAGTGCTAGGACTAGCGGCACAGATACGCAGTATTTT.

This clonotype showed up many times. The chain recombines TRBV7-2 with TRBJ2-3; 11 bases align to TRBD2. The CDR3 is 16 residues long. J was trimmed by 3 bases and V by 6 bases; bases with no gene match: 8. Germline V CDR1 and CDR2: SGHTA, FQGNSA. CDR3 sequence: CASSRTGLAATDTQYF. The CDR3, as DNA: TGTGCCAGCAGTAGGACGGGACTAGCGGCGACAGATACGCAGTATTTT.

The chain carries TRBV2 and TRBJ1-6; no clear D gene. The germline gives CDR1 SNHLY, CDR2 FYNNEI. The CDR3 runs to 14 residues. The V gene lost 5 bases and the J gene lost 10 bases, with 15 bases spanning the gap. Here the CDR3 reads CASSLRTQDSPLHF. The CDR3 DNA is TGTGCCAGCAGTCTAAGGACCCAGGACTCACCCCTCCACTTT.

The chain links TRBV18 to TRBJ2-3; 9 nucleotides agree with TRBD2. Unmatched junction bases numbered 3, after V lost 3 bases and J lost 2 bases. CDR3 length: 15 amino acids. Germline values: CDR1 KGHSH, CDR2 LQKENI. As DNA, the CDR3 is TGTGCCAGCTCACCCCCGGGACTAGCCACAGATACGCAGTATTTT. It specifies CASSPPGLATDTQYF.

This clonotype appeared many times. This sequence joins TRBV13 and TRBJ1-6; TRBD1 matches 8 bases. Losses at the gene ends were 0 bases for V and 8 bases for J; bases not matched to a gene: 3. Per the germline V gene, CDR1 is PRHDT and CDR2 is FYEKMQ (reference sequence). CDR3 length: 15 residues. The chain's CDR3 is CASSLGAGGDSPLHF. DNA of the CDR3: TGTGCCAGCAGCTTAGGTGCAGGGGGCGATTCACCCCTCCACTTT.

Ten or more counts support this clonotype. V gene TRBV28 combines with J gene TRBJ2-7; D possibly corresponds to TRBD1 (5 bases). Deletions cut 6 bases from V and 1 base from J, with 13 bases between. Germline CDR1 MDHEN, CDR2 SYDVKM. The CDR3 consists of 14 residues. The CDR3 reads CASSPTGHSYEQYF. CDR3 DNA: TGTGCCAGCAGCCCAACCGGACATTCCTACGAGCAGTACTTC.

This clonotype was seen repeatedly, ten times or more. The rearrangement links TRBV7-3 to TRBJ1-1; D is ambiguous. With 6 bases removed from V and 3 bases from J, the gap between germline ends came to 17 bases. The CDR3 consists of 15 residues. Per the germline V gene, CDR1 is SGHTA and CDR2 is FQGTGA. This CDR3 is CASRRDPLTDTEAFF. CDR3 sequence (DNA): TGTGCCAGCAGACGAGACCCGCTAACGGACACTGAAGCTTTCTTT.

This clonotype came up many times. CDR3 nucleotide sequence: TGCAGTGCTGGCTCCGGGACCCCCTTCGATGAGCAGTTCTTC. This codes for CSAGSGTPFDEQFF. V is TRBV20-1 and J is TRBJ2-1; tentatively, D is TRBD1 or TRBD2 (5 bases each). The CDR3 runs 14 residues. V lost 5 bases and J 8 bases, leaving 19 bases between the germline ends. Per the germline V gene, CDR1 is DFQATT and CDR2 is SNEGSKA (reference sequence).